This T cell receptor (beta chain) was found in a study of blood T cell repertoires in COVID-19. The CDR3 has 17 residues. Germline-derived CDR1 and CDR2 are SGHRS and YFSETQ. The V end was cut by 4 bases, the J end by 0 bases, with 19 bases between. Method: immunoSEQ multiplex PCR; TCRdb's copy keeps in-frame clones and lacks some. This sample carries around 250,000 clones, 80% to 90% of them seen once, and the ten largest clones take 4.1%. The gene calls are TRBV5-1 and TRBJ1-2, with a tentative D call TRBD1 (6 bases). The receptor was derived from a woman in her twenties or thirties with acute COVID-19. The sequenced sample consisted of PBMCs or T cells enriched from blood (not recorded which). The CDR3 DNA reads TGCGCCAGCAGCCCACGGTCAGGGGCGCTGGCTAACTATGGCTACACCTTC. This encodes CASSPRSGALANYGYTF.